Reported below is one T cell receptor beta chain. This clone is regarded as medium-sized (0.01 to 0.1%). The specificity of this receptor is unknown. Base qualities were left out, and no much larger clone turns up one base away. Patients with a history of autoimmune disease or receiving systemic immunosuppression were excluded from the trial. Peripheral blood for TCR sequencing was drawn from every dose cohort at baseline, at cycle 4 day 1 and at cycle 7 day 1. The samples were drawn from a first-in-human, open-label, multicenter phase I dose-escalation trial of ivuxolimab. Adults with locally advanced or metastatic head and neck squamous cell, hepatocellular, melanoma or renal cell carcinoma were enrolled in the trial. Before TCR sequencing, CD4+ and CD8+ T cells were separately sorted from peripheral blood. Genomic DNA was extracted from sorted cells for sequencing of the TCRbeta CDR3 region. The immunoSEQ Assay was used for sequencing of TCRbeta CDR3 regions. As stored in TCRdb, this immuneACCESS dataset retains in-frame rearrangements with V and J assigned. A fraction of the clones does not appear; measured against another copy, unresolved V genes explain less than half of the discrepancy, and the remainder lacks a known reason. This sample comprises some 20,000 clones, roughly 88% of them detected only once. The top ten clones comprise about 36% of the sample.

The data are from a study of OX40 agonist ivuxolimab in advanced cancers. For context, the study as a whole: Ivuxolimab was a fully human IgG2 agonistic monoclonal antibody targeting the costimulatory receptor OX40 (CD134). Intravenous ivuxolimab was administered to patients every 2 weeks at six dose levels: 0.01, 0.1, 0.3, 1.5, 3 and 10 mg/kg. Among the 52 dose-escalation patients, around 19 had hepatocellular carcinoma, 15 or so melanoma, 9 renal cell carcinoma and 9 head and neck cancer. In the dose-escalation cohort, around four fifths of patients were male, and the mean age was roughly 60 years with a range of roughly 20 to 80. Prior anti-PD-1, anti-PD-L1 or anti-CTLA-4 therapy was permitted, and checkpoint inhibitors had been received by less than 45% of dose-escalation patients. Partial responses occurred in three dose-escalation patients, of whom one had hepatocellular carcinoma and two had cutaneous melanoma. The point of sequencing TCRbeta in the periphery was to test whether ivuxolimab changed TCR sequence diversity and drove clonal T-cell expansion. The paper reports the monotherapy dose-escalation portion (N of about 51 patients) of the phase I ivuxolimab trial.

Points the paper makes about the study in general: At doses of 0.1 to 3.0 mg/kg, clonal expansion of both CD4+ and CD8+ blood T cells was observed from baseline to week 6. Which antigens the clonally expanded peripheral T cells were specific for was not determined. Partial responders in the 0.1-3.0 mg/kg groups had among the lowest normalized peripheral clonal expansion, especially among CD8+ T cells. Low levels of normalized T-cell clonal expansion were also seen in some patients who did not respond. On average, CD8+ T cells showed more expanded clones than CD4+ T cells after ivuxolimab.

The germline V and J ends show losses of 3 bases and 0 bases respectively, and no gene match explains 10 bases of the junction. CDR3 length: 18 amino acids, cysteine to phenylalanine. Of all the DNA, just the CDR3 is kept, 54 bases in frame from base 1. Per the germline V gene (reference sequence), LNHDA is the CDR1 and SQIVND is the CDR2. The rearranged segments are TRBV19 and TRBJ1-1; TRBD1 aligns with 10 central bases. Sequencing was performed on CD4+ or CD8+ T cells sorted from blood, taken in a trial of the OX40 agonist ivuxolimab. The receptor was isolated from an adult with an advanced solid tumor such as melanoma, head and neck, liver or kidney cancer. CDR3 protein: CASSILSRDRGLNTEAFF. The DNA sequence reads TGTGCCAGTAGTATTCTTAGCCGGGACAGGGGATTGAACACTGAAGCTTTCTTT. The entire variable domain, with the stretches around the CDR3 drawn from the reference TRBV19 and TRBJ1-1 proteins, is DGGITQSPKYLFRKEGQNVTLSCEQNLNHDAMYWYRQDPGQGLRLIYYSQIVNDFQKGDIAEGYSVSREKKESFPLTVTSAQKNPTAFYLCASSILSRDRGLNTEAFFGQGTRLTVV.